This TCR beta chain was sequenced in a study of blood T cell repertoires in COVID-19. Germline V gene data show CDR1 as SGHTA and CDR2 as FQGNSA. Trimming pared 5 bases from V and 3 bases from J, leaving 14 bases between. The CDR3 spans 15 residues. Per the original data handling: Amplified reference gene primers provided the basis for estimating nucleated cell counts. Assay: immunoSEQ multiplex PCR; the TCRdb copy retains only in-frame clones and omits some. That table is the source of V, J and clone size, and D and trimming were worked out from the DNA. The table includes over 150,000 clones, roughly 84% detected once.

Material for sequencing was peripheral blood. This TCR was sampled from a man in his 70s with active or convalescent COVID-19. The chain combines TRBV7-2 with TRBJ1-3; D is perhaps TRBD1 (6 bases). Here the CDR3 DNA reads TGTGCCAGCAGCGCCCAGGGGTCGTTTGGAAACACCATATATTTT. Residues: CASSAQGSFGNTIYF.